This T cell receptor (beta chain) is drawn from a study of control samples from healthy donors and cancer patients. Unmatched junction bases numbered 2, after V lost 3 bases and J lost 0 bases. Germline-derived CDR1 and CDR2 are KGHSH and LQKENI. CDR3 size: 17 residues. The table came from immunoSEQ multiplex PCR; TCRdb's copy has only in-frame clones and leaves some out. The sample holds around 100,000 clones, about 89% seen once. This clone appeared once. Sequencing input: PBMCs. The TCR sequence derives from a man aged 55 to 70 with lung cancer. This chain joins TRBV18 and TRBJ1-6; TRBD1 aligns across 10 bases. The chain's CDR3 is CASSPGQGFSYNSPLHF. CDR3 sequence (DNA): TGTGCCAGCTCACCGGGACAGGGGTTCTCCTATAATTCACCCCTCCACTTT.